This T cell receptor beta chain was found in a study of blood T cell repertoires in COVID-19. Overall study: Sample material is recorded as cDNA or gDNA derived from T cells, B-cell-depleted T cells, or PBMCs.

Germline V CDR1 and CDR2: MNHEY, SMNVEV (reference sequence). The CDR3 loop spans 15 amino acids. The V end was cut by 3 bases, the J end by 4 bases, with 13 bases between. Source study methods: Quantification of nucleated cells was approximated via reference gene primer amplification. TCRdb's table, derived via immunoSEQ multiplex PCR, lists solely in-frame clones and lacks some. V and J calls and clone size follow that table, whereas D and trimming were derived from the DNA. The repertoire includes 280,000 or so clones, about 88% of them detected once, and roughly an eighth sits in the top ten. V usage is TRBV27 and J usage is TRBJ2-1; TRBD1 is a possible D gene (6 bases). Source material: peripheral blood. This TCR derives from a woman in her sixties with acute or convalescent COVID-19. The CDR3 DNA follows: TGTGCCAGCAGTTTCCAGGGGTCGTCGTACAATGAGCAGTTCTTC. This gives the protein CASSFQGSSYNEQFF.